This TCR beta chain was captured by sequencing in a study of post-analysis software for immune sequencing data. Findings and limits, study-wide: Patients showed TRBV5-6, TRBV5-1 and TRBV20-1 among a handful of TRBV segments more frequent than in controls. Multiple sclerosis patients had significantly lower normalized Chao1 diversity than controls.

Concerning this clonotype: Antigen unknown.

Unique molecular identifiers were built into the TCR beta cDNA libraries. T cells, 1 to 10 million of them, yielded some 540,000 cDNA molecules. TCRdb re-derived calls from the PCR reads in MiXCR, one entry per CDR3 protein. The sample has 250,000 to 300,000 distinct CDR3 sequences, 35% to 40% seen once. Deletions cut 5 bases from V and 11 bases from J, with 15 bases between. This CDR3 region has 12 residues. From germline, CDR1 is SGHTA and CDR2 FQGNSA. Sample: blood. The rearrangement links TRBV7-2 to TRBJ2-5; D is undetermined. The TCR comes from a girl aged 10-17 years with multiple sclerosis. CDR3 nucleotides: TGTGCCAGCAGCCTCACTGGGGTCGGGCAGTACTTC. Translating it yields CASSLTGVGQYF.